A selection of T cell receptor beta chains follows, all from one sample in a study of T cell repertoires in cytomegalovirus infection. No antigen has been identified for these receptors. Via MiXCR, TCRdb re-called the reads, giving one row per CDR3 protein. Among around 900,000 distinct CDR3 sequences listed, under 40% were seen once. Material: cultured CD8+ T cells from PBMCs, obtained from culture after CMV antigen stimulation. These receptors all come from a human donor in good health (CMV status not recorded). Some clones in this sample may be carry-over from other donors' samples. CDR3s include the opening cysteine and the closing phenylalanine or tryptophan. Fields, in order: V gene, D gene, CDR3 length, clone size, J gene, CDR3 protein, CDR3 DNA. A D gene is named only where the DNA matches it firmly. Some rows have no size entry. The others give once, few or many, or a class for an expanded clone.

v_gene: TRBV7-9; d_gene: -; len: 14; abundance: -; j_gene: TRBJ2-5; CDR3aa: CVSTKRGNQETQYF; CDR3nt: TGTGTCAGCACCAAAAGGGGGAACCAAGAGACCCAGTACTTC
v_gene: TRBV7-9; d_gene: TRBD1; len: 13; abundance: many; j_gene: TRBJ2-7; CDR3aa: CASSYRGTYEQYF; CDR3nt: TGTGCCAGCAGCTACAGGGGCACCTACGAGCAGTACTTC
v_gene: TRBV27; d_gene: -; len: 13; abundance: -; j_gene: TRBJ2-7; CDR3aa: CASSLWAGHEQYF; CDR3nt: TGTGCCAGCAGTTTATGGGCAGGCCACGAGCAGTACTTC
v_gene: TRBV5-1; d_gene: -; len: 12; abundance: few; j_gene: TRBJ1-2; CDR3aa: CASTDSHYGYTF; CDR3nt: TGCGCCAGCACAGACAGTCACTATGGCTACACCTTC
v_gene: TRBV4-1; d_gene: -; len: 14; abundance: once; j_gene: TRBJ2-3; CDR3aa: CASSQVRYGDTQYF; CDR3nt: TGCGCCAGCAGCCAAGTCCGATATGGCGATACGCAGTATTTT
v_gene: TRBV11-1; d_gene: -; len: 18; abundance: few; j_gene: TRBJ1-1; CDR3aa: CASSLAPLLRGLNTEAFF; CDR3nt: TGTGCCAGCAGCTTAGCCCCCCTCTTGAGGGGTCTGAACACTGAAGCTTTCTTT
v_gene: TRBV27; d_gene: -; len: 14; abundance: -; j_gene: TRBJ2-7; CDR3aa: CASSLSMLTYEQYF; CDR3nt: TGTGCCAGCAGTTTATCGATGTTAACCTACGAGCAGTACTTC
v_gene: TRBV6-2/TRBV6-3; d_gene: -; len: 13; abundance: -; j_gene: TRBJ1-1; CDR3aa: CASSYSLQGEAFF; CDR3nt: TGTGCCAGCAGTTACTCTTTACAAGGCGAAGCTTTCTTT
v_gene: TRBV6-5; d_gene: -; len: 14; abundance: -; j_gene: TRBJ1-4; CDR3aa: CASTHGGLNEKLFF; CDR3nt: TGTGCCAGCACCCATGGTGGGTTGAATGAAAAACTGTTTTTT
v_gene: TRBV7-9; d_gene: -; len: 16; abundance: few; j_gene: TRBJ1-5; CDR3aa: CASSLAPGVADQPQHF; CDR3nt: TGTGCCAGCAGCTTAGCCCCAGGGGTTGCAGATCAGCCCCAGCATTTT
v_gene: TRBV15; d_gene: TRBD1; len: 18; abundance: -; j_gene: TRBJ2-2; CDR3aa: CATSRDWGSGQLAGELFF; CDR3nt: TGTGCCACCAGCAGAGATTGGGGGTCGGGACAGCTGGCCGGGGAGCTGTTTTTT
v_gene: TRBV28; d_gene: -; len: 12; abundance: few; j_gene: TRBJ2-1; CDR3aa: CASHTEYNEQFF; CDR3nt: TGTGCCAGCCATACGGAGTACAATGAGCAGTTCTTC
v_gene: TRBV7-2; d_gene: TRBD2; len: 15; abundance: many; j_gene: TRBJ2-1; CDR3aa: CASSPKAGGPDEQFF; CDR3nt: TGTGCCAGCAGCCCAAAGGCGGGGGGGCCGGATGAGCAGTTCTTC
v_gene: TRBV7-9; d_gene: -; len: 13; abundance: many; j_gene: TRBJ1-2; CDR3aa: CASSLGGQYGYTF; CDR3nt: TGTGCCAGCAGCTTAGGTGGGCAATATGGCTACACCTTC
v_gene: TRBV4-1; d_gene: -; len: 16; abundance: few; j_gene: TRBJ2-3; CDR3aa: CASSQDLGGGTDTQYF; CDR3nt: TGCGCCAGCAGCCAAGATTTGGGGGGTGGCACAGATACGCAGTATTTT
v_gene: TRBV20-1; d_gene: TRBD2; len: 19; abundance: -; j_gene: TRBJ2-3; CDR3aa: CSARGNTGTSGGAPDTQYF; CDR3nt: TGCAGTGCTAGAGGAAATACCGGGACTAGCGGGGGGGCCCCAGATACGCAGTATTTT
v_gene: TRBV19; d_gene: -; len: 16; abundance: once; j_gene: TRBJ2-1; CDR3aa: CASSIESSGAYNEQFF; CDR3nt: TGTGCCAGTAGTATAGAGAGTTCAGGGGCCTACAATGAGCAGTTCTTC
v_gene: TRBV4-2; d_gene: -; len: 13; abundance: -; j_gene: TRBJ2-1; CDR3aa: CASSQSRGSEQFF; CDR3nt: TGTGCCAGCAGCCAATCCCGGGGTAGTGAGCAGTTCTTC
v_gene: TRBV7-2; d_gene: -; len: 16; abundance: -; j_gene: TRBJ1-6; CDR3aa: CASSLVRQTYNSPLHF; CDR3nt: TGTGCCAGCAGCTTAGTACGTCAGACATATAATTCACCCCTCCACTTT
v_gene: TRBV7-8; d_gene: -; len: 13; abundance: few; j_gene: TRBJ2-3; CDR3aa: CASSLRAGRSQYF; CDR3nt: TGTGCCAGCAGCTTACGCGCGGGTCGGTCGCAGTATTTT
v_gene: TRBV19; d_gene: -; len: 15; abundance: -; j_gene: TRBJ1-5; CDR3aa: CASSIVWGVFQPQHF; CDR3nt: TGTGCCAGTAGTATAGTGTGGGGGGTGTTTCAGCCCCAGCATTTT
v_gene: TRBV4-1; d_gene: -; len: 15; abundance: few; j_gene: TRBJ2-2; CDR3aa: CASSQQGGGTGELFF; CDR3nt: TGCGCCAGCAGCCAACAGGGAGGTGGCACCGGGGAGCTGTTTTTT
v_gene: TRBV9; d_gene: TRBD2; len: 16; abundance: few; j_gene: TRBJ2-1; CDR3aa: CASSVELAGVYNEQFF; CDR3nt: TGTGCCAGCAGCGTAGAACTAGCGGGGGTCTACAATGAGCAGTTCTTC
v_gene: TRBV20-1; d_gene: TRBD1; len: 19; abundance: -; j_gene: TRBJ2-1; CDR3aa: CSATDPGQAFSRSYNEQFF; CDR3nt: TGCAGTGCTACGGACCCGGGACAGGCTTTTTCGCGGTCCTACAATGAGCAGTTCTTC
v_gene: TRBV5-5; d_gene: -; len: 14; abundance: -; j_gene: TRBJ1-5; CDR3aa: CASSPDDRRQPQHF; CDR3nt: TGTGCCAGCAGCCCGGACGATAGAAGGCAGCCCCAGCATTTT
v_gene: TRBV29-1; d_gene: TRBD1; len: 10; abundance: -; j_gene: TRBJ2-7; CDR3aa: CSVYRGEQYF; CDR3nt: TGCAGCGTCTACAGGGGCGAGCAGTACTTC
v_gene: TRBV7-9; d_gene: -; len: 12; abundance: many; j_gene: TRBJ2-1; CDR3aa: CASSPGFYEQFF; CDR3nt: TGTGCCAGCAGTCCAGGGTTCTATGAGCAGTTCTTC
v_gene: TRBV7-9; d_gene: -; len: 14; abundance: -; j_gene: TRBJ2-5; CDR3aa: CASSGGLSPETQYF; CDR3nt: TGTGCCAGCAGCGGAGGGTTGTCCCCGGAGACCCAGTACTTC
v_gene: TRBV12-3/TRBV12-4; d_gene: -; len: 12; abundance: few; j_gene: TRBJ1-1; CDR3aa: CASFGGRAEAFF; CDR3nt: TGTGCCAGCTTCGGGGGGCGGGCTGAAGCTTTCTTT
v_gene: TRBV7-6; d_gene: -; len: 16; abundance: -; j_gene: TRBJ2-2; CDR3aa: CASSSPEGLGTGELFF; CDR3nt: TGTGCTAGCAGCTCTCCGGAGGGCTTGGGCACCGGGGAGCTGTTTTTT
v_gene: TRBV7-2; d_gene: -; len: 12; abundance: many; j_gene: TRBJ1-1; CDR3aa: CASSFGRSDAFF; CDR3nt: TGTGCCAGCAGCTTTGGTCGATCCGACGCTTTCTTT
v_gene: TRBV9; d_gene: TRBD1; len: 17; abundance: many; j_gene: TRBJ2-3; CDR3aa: CASSSDLVRGLADTQYF; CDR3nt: TGTGCCAGCAGCTCAGACCTCGTAAGGGGGCTGGCAGATACGCAGTATTTT
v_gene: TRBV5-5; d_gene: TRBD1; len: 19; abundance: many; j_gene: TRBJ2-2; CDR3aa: CASSLDPWTGASKTGELFF; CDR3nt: TGTGCCAGCAGTCTGGATCCCTGGACAGGGGCCTCGAAAACCGGGGAGCTGTTTTTT
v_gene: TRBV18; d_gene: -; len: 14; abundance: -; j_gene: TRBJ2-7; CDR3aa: CASSPPTSSVGQYF; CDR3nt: TGTGCCAGCTCACCGCCGACCAGTAGCGTTGGGCAGTACTTC
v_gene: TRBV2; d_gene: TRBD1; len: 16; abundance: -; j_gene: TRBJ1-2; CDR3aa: CASHTPGQGESYGYTF; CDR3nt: TGTGCCAGCCATACCCCCGGACAGGGGGAGTCCTATGGCTACACCTTC
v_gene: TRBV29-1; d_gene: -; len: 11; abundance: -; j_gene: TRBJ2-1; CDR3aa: CSVEWFNEQFF; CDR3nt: TGCAGCGTTGAATGGTTCAATGAGCAGTTCTTC
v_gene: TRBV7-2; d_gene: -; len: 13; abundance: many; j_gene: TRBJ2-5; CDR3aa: CASSGGAPETQYF; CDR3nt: TGTGCCAGCAGCGGGGGGGCCCCTGAGACCCAGTACTTC
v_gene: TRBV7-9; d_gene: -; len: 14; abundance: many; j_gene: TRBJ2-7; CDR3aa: CASSLSGVSYEQYF; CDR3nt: TGTGCCAGCAGCTTATCAGGAGTCTCCTACGAGCAGTACTTC
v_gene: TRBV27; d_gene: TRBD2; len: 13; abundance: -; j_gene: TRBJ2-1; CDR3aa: CASKRGNYNEQFF; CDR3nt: TGTGCCAGCAAGCGGGGGAATTACAATGAGCAGTTCTTC
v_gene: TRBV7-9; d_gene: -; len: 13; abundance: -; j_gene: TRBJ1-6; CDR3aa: CASSYKGKSPLHF; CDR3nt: TGTGCCAGCAGCTACAAGGGAAAATCACCCCTCCACTTT
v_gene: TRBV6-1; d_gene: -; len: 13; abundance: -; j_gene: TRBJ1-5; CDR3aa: CASAGEIGQPQHF; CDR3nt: TGTGCCAGCGCAGGGGAAATCGGTCAGCCCCAGCATTTT
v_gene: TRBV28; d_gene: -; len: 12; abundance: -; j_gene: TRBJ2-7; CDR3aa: CASSDLEYEQYF; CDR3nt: TGTGCCAGCAGTGACCTTGAGTACGAGCAGTACTTC
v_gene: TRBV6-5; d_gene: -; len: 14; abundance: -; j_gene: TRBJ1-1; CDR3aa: CASSYIGIGTEAFF; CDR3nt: TGTGCCAGCAGTTACATAGGGATTGGCACTGAAGCTTTCTTT
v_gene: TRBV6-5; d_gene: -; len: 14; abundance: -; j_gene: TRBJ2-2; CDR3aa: CASSYRTTTGELFF; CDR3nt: TGTGCCAGCAGTTACCGCACAACCACCGGGGAGTTGTTTTTT
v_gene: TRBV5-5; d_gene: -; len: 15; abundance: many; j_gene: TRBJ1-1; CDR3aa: CASSLVVTEILAAFF; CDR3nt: TGTGCCAGCAGCTTGGTAGTGACGGAAATTCTGGCAGCTTTCTTT
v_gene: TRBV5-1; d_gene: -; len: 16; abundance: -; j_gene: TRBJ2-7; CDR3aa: CASSPQAVAIAYEQYF; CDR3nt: TGCGCCAGCAGCCCGCAGGCGGTAGCGATAGCCTACGAGCAGTACTTC
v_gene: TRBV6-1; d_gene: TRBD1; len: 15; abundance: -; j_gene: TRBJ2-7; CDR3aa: CASSSSHRGRWEQYF; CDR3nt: TGTGCCAGCAGCAGCTCCCACAGGGGGCGTTGGGAGCAGTACTTC
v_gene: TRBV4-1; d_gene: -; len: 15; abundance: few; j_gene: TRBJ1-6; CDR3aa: CASSQDSPHNSPLHF; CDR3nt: TGCGCCAGCAGCCAAGACAGCCCACACAATTCACCCCTCCACTTT
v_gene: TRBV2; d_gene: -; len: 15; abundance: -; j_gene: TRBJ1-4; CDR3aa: CASRVDSSTNEKLFF; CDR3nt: TGTGCCAGCAGGGTGGACAGTTCAACTAATGAAAAACTGTTTTTT
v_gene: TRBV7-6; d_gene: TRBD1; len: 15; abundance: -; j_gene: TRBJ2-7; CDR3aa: CASSSQGETFYEQYF; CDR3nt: TGTGCCAGCAGTTCACAGGGGGAGACCTTCTACGAGCAGTACTTC
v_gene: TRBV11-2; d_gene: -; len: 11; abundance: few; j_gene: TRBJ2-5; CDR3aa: CASWGGETQYF; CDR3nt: TGTGCCAGCTGGGGGGGCGAGACCCAGTACTTC
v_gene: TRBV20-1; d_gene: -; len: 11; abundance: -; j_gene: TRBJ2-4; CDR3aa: CSARLENIQYF; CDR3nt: TGCAGTGCTAGACTCGAAAACATTCAGTACTTC
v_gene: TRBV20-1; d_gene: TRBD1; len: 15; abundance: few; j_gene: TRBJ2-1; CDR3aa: CSASVRKTGYGEQFF; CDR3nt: TGCAGTGCTAGCGTCCGAAAGACAGGGTACGGTGAGCAGTTCTTC
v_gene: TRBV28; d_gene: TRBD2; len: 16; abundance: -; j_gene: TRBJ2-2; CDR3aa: CASSPMSGVNTGELFF; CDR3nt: TGTGCCAGCAGTCCGATGAGCGGGGTCAACACCGGGGAGCTGTTTTTT
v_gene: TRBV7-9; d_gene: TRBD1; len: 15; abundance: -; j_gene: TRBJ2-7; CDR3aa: CASSSHRDRGLEQYF; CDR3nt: TGTGCCAGCAGCTCACACCGGGACAGGGGGCTCGAGCAGTACTTC
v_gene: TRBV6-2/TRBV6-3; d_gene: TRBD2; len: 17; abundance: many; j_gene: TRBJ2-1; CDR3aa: CASSSGTDITTYNEQFF; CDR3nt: TGTGCCAGTTCTAGCGGGACAGACATAACAACCTACAATGAGCAGTTCTTC
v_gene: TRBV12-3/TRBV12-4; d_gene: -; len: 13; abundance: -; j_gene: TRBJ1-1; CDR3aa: CASSVYRASEAFF; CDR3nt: TGTGCCAGCAGCGTTTACAGGGCCTCTGAAGCTTTCTTT
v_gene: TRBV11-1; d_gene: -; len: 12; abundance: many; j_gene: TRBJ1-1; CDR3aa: CASSLSSTEAFF; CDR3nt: TGTGCCAGCAGCTTATCAAGTACCGAAGCTTTCTTT